Following are 26 T cell receptor beta chains from one sample sequenced in a study of OX40 agonist ivuxolimab in advanced cancers. Library generation was performed with the immunoSEQ multiplex PCR assay. TCRdb holds this immuneACCESS table with in-frame rearrangements only. Some clones are missing; in checked studies, unresolved V genes explain under half, and the rest has no known cause. The sample profile shows some 46,000 clones; about 80% of them were found once. The ten most abundant clones make up roughly 3.9% of the sample. The material was CD4+ or CD8+ T cells sorted from blood, obtained in a trial of the OX40 agonist ivuxolimab. The source is an adult with an advanced solid tumor such as melanoma, head and neck, liver or kidney cancer.

V is TRBV29-1 and J is TRBJ1-4; 8 bases agree with TRBD1. Germline V lookup: CDR1 SQVTM, CDR2 ANQGSEA. With V trimmed by 3 bases and J by 8 bases, 8 bases remained unmatched. CDR3 length: 14 residues. The CDR3 spells CSVDLGQGGEKLFF. The CDR3 DNA sequence: TGCAGCGTTGACCTTGGACAGGGAGGGGAAAAACTGTTTTTT.

The CDR3 region has the DNA TGTGCCAGTAGTCCCGGGACAGGGGGCGCCTACGAGCAGTACTTC. This codes for CASSPGTGGAYEQYF. The V gene is TRBV19, the J gene TRBJ2-7, with 12 bases matching TRBD1. There are 15 residues in the CDR3. V lost 5 bases to trimming and J lost 2 bases; unmatched junction nucleotides: 4. Germline CDR1 LNHDA, CDR2 SQIVND (reference sequence). Together with reference TRBV19 and TRBJ2-7, the CDR3 gives the full variable domain: DGGITQSPKYLFRKEGQNVTLSCEQNLNHDAMYWYRQDPGQGLRLIYYSQIVNDFQKGDIAEGYSVSREKKESFPLTVTSAQKNPTAFYLCASSPGTGGAYEQYFGPGTRLTVT.

This sequence joins TRBV11-1 and TRBJ1-1; the D gene is possibly TRBD1 (5 bases). From germline, CDR1 is SGHAT and CDR2 FQDESV (reference sequence). The CDR3 is made up of 15 amino acids. V dropped 5 bases and J dropped 4 bases, with 17 bases sitting between them. The CDR3 region is CASSPLGRGITEAFF. The CDR3 DNA reads TGTGCCAGCAGCCCCCTGGGACGGGGGATCACTGAAGCTTTCTTT.

The genes are TRBV18 and TRBJ2-7; 10 bases agree with TRBD2. The CDR3 runs to 14 residues. Losses at the gene ends were 6 bases for V and 4 bases for J; bases not matched to a gene: 6. Germline V gene data show CDR1 as KGHSH and CDR2 as LQKENI. CDR3 DNA: TGTGCCAGCTCGGGACTAGCGAGCAAATACGAGCAGTACTTC. As protein: CASSGLASKYEQYF.

The gene calls are TRBV6-5 and TRBJ1-3; maybe TRBD1 (5 bases). CDR3 length equals 14 residues. The ends were cut back, 7 bases at V and 6 bases at J, with 16 bases in the middle. The V gene's germline CDR1 is MNHEY and CDR2 SVGAGI. The CDR3 region has the DNA TGTGCCAGCACCCGGTGGGGGACGGTAAACACCATATATTTT. This encodes CASTRWGTVNTIYF.

The genes are TRBV5-1 and TRBJ2-5, with 7 bases lining up with TRBD1. The ends lost 4 bases at V and 2 bases at J; junction bases unmatched: 8. The CDR3 is 15 residues long. Germline lookup yields CDR1 SGHRS and CDR2 YFSETQ. CDR3 DNA: TGCGCCAGCAGCCGGCTGGGGGACAGTCAAGAGACCCAGTACTTC. It is translated as CASSRLGDSQETQYF. The full variable domain, completed using reference TRBV5-1 and TRBJ2-5, is KAGVTQTPRYLIKTRGQQVTLSCSPISGHRSVSWYQQTPGQGLQFLFEYFSETQRNKGNFPGRFSGRQFSNSRSEMNVSTLELGDSALYLCASSRLGDSQETQYFGPGTRLLVL.

The chain links TRBV5-1 to TRBJ1-2, with a possible D match to TRBD1 (5 bases). Germline CDR1 is SGHRS and CDR2 is YFSETQ. Trimming took off 4 bases at V and 1 base at J, with 8 bases between the two ends. The CDR3 totals 13 residues. CDR3 region: CASSPDSNYGYTF. DNA for the CDR3: TGCGCCAGCAGCCCCGACAGTAACTATGGCTACACCTTC. Complete variable domain (other parts from reference TRBV5-1 and TRBJ1-2): KAGVTQTPRYLIKTRGQQVTLSCSPISGHRSVSWYQQTPGQGLQFLFEYFSETQRNKGNFPGRFSGRQFSNSRSEMNVSTLELGDSALYLCASSPDSNYGYTFGSGTRLTVV.

The J gene is TRBJ1-1, the V gene TRBV10-3; D ambiguous. This CDR3 has 11 residues. Germline loops: CDR1 ENHRY, CDR2 SYGVKD. V lost 4 bases and J lost 3, with 3 bases in between. CDR3 coding DNA: TGTGCCATCAGTGCGGACACTGAAGCTTTCTTT. Translation: CAISADTEAFF.

The gene calls are TRBV5-1 and TRBJ1-4; 7 bases agree with TRBD1. CDR1 is SGHRS and CDR2 is YFSETQ in the germline V gene. The length of the CDR3 is 15 residues. Trimming at V came to 0 bases and at J to 7 bases, leaving 6 bases not matched to a gene. The CDR3 is CASSLGRGLGEKLFF. CDR3 nucleotides: TGCGCCAGCAGCTTGGGGAGGGGGCTTGGTGAAAAACTGTTTTTT.

This clone was found a few times. This chain connects TRBV5-1 to TRBJ2-7; TRBD1 might be the D (6 bases). Germline V gene lookup returns CDR1 SGHRS and CDR2 YFSETQ. The CDR3 sequence is 16 residues long. V dropped 0 bases and J dropped 4 bases, with 17 bases sitting between them. The DNA of the CDR3 is TGCGCCAGCAGCTTGGTGGCTGCAGGGGCCCCGTACGAGCAGTACTTC. Its protein product is CASSLVAAGAPYEQYF.

The V and J genes are TRBV10-3 and TRBJ2-7; 16 bases match TRBD2. Germline V gene lookup returns CDR1 ENHRY and CDR2 SYGVKD. The length of the CDR3 is 18 residues. After removal of 3 bases from V and 0 bases from J, the junction contained 5 bases not matched to a gene. CDR3 amino acids: CAISDPGLAGGSSYEQYF. CDR3 DNA sequence: TGTGCCATCAGTGATCCGGGACTAGCGGGGGGGAGCTCCTACGAGCAGTACTTC.

In its sample, this clone was seen once. The gene calls are TRBV27 and TRBJ1-2, with D perhaps matching TRBD1 (5 bases). This CDR3 has 14 amino acids. The germline V gene has CDR1 MNHEY and CDR2 SMNVEV (reference sequence). Trimming pared 3 bases from V and 4 bases from J, leaving 12 bases between. The CDR3 protein is CASSFSQGSYGYTF. DNA for the CDR3: TGTGCCAGCAGTTTTTCCCAGGGTAGCTATGGCTACACCTTC.

In DNA form, the CDR3 reads TGTGCCAGCAGTTATTTAGCCAGGGCGAACACTGAAGCTTTCTTT. It encodes CASSYLARANTEAFF. The rearrangement joins TRBV6-5 to TRBJ1-1; D is perhaps TRBD1 (5 bases). The V end lost 3 bases, the J end lost 1 base, and 12 bases lay between the germline ends. CDR1 is MNHEY and CDR2 is SVGAGI in the germline V gene. This CDR3 is 15 amino acids long.

The rearrangement uses TRBV15 and TRBJ1-5; D is perhaps TRBD1 (6 bases). V lost 8 bases, J lost 0 bases, and 11 bases lay in between. CDR1 is LNHNV and CDR2 is YYDKDF in the germline V gene (reference sequence). The CDR3 runs to 14 residues. DNA of the CDR3: TGTGCCACCGGGGGCAGGATTAGCAATCAGCCCCAGCATTTT. Protein: CATGGRISNQPQHF.

The genes are TRBV6-5 and TRBJ2-7; D is unresolved. With 9 bases removed from V and 3 bases from J, the gap between germline ends came to 15 bases. CDR3 length: 13 amino acids. CDR1 is MNHEY, CDR2 SVGAGI, per germline. The CDR3 DNA reads as TGTGCCAGTGCCCGGAACACGGACTACGAGCAGTACTTC. Translating it yields CASARNTDYEQYF.

The V call is TRBV11-1, the J call TRBJ2-7; TRBD1 aligns across 7 bases. The CDR3 length is 15 residues. CDR1 is SGHAT and CDR2 is FQDESV in the germline V gene (reference sequence). J lost 3 bases, V lost 3 bases, and 8 bases had no gene match. Here the CDR3 DNA reads TGTGCCAGCAGCTTCTATACAGGGGCCCGCTACGAGCAGTACTTC. Translating it yields CASSFYTGARYEQYF.

The chain is built from TRBV6-6 and TRBJ2-7; TRBD2 aligns across 7 bases. Germline CDR1 and CDR2: MNHNY and SVGAGI (reference sequence). Germline trimming cut 4 bases from V and 0 bases from J; bases unmatched to any gene: 3. The CDR3 has 14 residues. CDR3 amino acids: CASSSGRRSYEQYF. The DNA for the CDR3 is TGTGCCAGCAGTTCCGGGAGGCGCTCCTACGAGCAGTACTTC.

CDR3 bases: TGCGCCAGCAGCTCGGGACAGGCAAATGAAAAACTGTTTTTT. It yields the protein CASSSGQANEKLFF. The chain couples TRBV5-1 to TRBJ1-4; 8 positions agree with TRBD1. Germline-derived CDR1 and CDR2 are SGHRS and YFSETQ. Trimming removed 3 bases from V and 5 bases from J; junction bases left unmatched: 3. The CDR3 is 14 residues long.

V usage is TRBV13 and J usage is TRBJ1-2; D perhaps matches TRBD1 (5 bases). Trimming removed 5 bases from V and 2 bases from J, with 6 bases in between. This CDR3 is built from 12 residues. Germline V CDR1 and CDR2: PRHDT, FYEKMQ (reference sequence). DNA for the CDR3: TGTGCCAGCAGCCGACAGAACTATGGCTACACCTTC. Translating gives CASSRQNYGYTF. Based on the CDR3 plus reference TRBV13 and TRBJ1-2, the full variable domain is AAGVIQSPRHLIKEKRETATLKCYPIPRHDTVYWYQQGPGQDPQFLISFYEKMQSDKGSIPDRFSAQQFSDYHSELNMSSLELGDSALYFCASSRQNYGYTFGSGTRLTVV.

The genes are TRBV7-3 and TRBJ1-5; no definite D call. Germline V gene data show CDR1 as SGHTA and CDR2 as FQGTGA. There are 14 residues in the CDR3. V was clipped by 5 bases and J by 6 bases, with 14 bases between them. CDR3 in amino acids: CASSLRDTGQPQHF. CDR3 DNA sequence: TGTGCCAGCAGCCTAAGGGATACCGGTCAGCCCCAGCATTTT. The entire variable domain, with the rest obtained from reference TRBV7-3 and TRBJ1-5, is as follows: GAGVSQTPSNKVTEKGKYVELRCDPISGHTALYWYRQSLGQGPEFLIYFQGTGAADDSGLPNDRFFAVRPEGSVSTLKIQRTERGDSAVYLCASSLRDTGQPQHFGDGTRLSIL.

This chain links TRBV2 with TRBJ1-5; D unresolved. With 9 bases removed from V and 0 bases from J, the gap between germline ends came to 12 bases. This CDR3 has 14 residues. Germline CDR1 reads SNHLY; CDR2 reads FYNNEI. In DNA form, the CDR3 reads TGTGCCAGGGGAGCTCGACATAGCAATCAGCCCCAGCATTTT. It codes for CARGARHSNQPQHF.

This chain links TRBV4-3 with TRBJ2-6, with a possible D match to TRBD1 (6 bases). CDR3 size: 16 residues. V lost 2 bases and J lost 3, with 11 bases in between. The V gene's germline CDR1 is LGHNA and CDR2 YSLEER. CDR3 sequence reads: CASSQLQGYGANVLTF. CDR3 bases: TGCGCCAGCAGCCAATTACAGGGTTATGGGGCCAACGTCCTGACTTTC.

The rearrangement uses TRBV18 and TRBJ1-1; D is perhaps TRBD1 (5 bases). Germline V gene data show CDR1 as KGHSH and CDR2 as LQKENI. The length of the CDR3 is 16 residues. V lost 3 bases, J lost 2 bases, and 16 bases lay in between. For the CDR3, the DNA is TGTGCCAGCTCACCGCGTTCTCCGAGGGGAAACACTGAAGCTTTCTTT. Amino acid sequence: CASSPRSPRGNTEAFF.

The chain links TRBV27 to TRBJ2-3, with D maybe TRBD2 (5 bases). This CDR3 spans 15 amino acids. CDR1 and CDR2 (germline): MNHEY, SMNVEV (reference sequence). Trimming cost V 5 bases and J 3 bases, with 15 bases left between them. The CDR3 DNA reads TGTGCCAGCAGTCTTGCCGGAGGCTGGACAGATACGCAGTATTTT. Protein product: CASSLAGGWTDTQYF.

This sequence joins TRBV2 and TRBJ1-1; D call uncertain. The CDR3 totals 13 residues. Per germline, CDR1 SNHLY and CDR2 FYNNEI. Trimming took 5 bases from V and 4 from J, leaving 11 bases between them. As DNA, the CDR3 is TGTGCCAGCAGTTCCGCCGGTGGCACTGAAGCTTTCTTT. Protein: CASSSAGGTEAFF.

The genes are TRBV10-3 and TRBJ2-5; D gene uncertain. Germline values: CDR1 ENHRY, CDR2 SYGVKD. The CDR3 totals 11 residues. Trimming took 3 bases from V and 13 from J, leaving 12 bases between them. The CDR3 is CAISDTSFLYF. The CDR3 DNA follows: TGTGCCATCAGTGATACGTCATTCCTGTACTTC.